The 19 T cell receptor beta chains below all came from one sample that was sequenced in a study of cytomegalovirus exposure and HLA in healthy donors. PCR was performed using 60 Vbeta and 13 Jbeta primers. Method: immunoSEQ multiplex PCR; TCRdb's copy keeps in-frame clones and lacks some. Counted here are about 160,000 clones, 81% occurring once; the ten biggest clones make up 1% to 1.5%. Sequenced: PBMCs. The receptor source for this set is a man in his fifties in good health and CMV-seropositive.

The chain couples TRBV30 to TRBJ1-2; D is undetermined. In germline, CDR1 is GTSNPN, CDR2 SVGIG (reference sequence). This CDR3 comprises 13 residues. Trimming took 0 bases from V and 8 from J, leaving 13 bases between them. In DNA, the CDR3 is TGTGCCTGGAGTGTAAGCCGCGCGGTCGGCTACACCTTC. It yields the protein CAWSVSRAVGYTF. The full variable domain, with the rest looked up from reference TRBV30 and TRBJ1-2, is SQTIHQWPATLVQPVGSPLSLECTVEGTSNPNLYWYRQAAGRGLQLLFYSVGIGQISSEVPQNLSASRPQDRQFILSSKKLLLSDSGFYLCAWSVSRAVGYTFGSGTRLTVV.

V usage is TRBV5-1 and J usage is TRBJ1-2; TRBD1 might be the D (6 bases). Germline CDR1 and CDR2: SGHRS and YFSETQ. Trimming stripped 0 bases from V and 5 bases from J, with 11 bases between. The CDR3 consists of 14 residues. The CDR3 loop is CASSLGGRGYGYTF. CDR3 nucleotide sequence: TGCGCCAGCAGCTTGGGGGGGCGCGGATATGGCTACACCTTC. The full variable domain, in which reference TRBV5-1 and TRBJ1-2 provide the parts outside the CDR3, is KAGVTQTPRYLIKTRGQQVTLSCSPISGHRSVSWYQQTPGQGLQFLFEYFSETQRNKGNFPGRFSGRQFSNSRSEMNVSTLELGDSALYLCASSLGGRGYGYTFGSGTRLTVV.

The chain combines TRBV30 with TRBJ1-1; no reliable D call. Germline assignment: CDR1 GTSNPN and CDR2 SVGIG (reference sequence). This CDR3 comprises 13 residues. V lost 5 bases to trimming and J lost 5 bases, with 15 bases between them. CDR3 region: CAWSHSGLTEAFF. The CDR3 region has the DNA TGTGCCTGGTCCCACTCCGGGTTGACTGAAGCTTTCTTT.

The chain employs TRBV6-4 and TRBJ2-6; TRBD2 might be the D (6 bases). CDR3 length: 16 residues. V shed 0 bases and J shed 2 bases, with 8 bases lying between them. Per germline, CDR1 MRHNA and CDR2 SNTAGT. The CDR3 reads CASSDSWGAGANVLTF. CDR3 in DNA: TGTGCCAGCAGTGACTCGTGGGGGGCTGGGGCCAACGTCCTGACTTTC.

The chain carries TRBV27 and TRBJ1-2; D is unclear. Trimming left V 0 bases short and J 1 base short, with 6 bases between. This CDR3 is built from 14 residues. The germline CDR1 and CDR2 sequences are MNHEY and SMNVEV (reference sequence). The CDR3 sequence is CASSLSNSNYGYTF. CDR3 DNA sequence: TGTGCCAGCAGTTTATCAAACAGTAACTATGGCTACACCTTC.

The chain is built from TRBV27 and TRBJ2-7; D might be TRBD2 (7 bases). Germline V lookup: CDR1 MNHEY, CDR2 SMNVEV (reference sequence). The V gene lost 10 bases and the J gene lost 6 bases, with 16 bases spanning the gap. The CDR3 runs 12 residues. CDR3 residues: CATGGLGSEQYF. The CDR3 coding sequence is TGTGCCACGGGGGGCTTGGGGAGCGAGCAGTACTTC.

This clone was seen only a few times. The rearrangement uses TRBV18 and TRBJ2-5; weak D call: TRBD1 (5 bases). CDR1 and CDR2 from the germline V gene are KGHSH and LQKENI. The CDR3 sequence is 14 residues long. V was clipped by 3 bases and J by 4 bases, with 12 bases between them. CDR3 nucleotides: TGTGCCAGCTCACCGGGGCAGCCGCCAGAGACCCAGTACTTC. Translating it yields CASSPGQPPETQYF.

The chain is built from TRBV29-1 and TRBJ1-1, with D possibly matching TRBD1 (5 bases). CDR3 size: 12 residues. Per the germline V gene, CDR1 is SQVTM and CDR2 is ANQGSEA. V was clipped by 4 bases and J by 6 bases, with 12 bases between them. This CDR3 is CSVGAGWAEAFF. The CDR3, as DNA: TGCAGCGTTGGGGCAGGGTGGGCTGAAGCTTTCTTT.

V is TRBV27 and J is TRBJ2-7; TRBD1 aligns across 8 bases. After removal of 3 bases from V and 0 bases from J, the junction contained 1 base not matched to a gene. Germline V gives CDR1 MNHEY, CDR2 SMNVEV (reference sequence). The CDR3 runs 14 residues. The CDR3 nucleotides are TGTGCCAGCAGTTTCGGGACAGGCTCCTACGAGCAGTACTTC. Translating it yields CASSFGTGSYEQYF.

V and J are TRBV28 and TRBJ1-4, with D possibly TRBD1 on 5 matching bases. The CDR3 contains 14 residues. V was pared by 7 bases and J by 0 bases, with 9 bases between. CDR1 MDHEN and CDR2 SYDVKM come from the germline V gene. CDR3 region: CASTGPATNEKLFF. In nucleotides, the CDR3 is TGTGCCAGCACAGGGCCCGCAACTAATGAAAAACTGTTTTTT.

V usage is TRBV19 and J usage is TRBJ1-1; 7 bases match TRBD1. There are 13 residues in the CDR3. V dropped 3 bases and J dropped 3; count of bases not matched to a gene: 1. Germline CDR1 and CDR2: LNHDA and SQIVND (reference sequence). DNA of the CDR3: TGTGCCAGTAGTATGACAGGGTACACTGAAGCTTTCTTT. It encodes CASSMTGYTEAFF.

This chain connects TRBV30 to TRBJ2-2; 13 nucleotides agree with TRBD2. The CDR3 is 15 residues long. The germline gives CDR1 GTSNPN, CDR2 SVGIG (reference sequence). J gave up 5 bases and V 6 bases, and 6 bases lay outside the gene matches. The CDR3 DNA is TGTGCCTGCCTTAGACTAGCGGGAGGAACCGGGGAGCTGTTTTTT. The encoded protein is CACLRLAGGTGELFF.

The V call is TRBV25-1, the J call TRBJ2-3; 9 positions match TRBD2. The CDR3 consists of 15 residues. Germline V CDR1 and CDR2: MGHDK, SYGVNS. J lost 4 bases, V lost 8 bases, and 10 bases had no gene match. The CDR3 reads CASRGLAWGADTQYF. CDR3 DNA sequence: TGTGCCAGCCGGGGACTAGCCTGGGGAGCAGATACGCAGTATTTT. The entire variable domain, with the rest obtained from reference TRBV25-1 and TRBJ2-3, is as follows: EADIYQTPRYLVIGTGKKITLECSQTMGHDKMYWYQQDPGMELHLIHYSYGVNSTEKGDLSSESTVSRIRTEHFPLTLESARPSHTSQYLCASRGLAWGADTQYFGPGTRLTVL.

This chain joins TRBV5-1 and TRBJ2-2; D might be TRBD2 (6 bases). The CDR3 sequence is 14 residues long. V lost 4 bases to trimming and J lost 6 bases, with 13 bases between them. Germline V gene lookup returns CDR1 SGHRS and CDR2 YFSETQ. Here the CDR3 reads CASSHISGPGELFF. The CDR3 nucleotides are TGCGCCAGCAGCCACATTAGCGGTCCCGGGGAGCTGTTTTTT. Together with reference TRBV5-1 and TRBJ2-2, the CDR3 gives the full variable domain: KAGVTQTPRYLIKTRGQQVTLSCSPISGHRSVSWYQQTPGQGLQFLFEYFSETQRNKGNFPGRFSGRQFSNSRSEMNVSTLELGDSALYLCASSHISGPGELFFGEGSRLTVL.

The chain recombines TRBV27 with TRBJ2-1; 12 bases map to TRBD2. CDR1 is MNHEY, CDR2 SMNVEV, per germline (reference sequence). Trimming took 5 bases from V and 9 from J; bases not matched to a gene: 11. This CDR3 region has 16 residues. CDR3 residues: CASSTLAGGLSSEQFF. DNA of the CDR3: TGTGCCAGCAGTACCCTAGCGGGGGGGCTATCGAGTGAGCAGTTCTTC.

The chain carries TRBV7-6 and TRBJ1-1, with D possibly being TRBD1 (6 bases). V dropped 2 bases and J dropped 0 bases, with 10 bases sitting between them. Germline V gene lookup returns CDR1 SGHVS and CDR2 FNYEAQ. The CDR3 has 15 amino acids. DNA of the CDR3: TGTGCCAGCAGCTTAAGGGGGACTATGAACACTGAAGCTTTCTTT. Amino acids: CASSLRGTMNTEAFF. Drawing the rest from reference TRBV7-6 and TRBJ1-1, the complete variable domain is GAGVSQSPRYKVTKRGQDVALRCDPISGHVSLYWYRQALGQGPEFLTYFNYEAQQDKSGLPNDRFSAERPEGSISTLTIQRTEQRDSAMYRCASSLRGTMNTEAFFGQGTRLTVV.

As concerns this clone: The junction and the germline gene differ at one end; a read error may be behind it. The CDR3 DNA reads as TGTGCCAGCACTTACCTACAGGGGGACGGCTACACCTTC. The encoded protein is CASTYLQGDGYTF. The rearrangement joins TRBV6-6 to TRBJ1-2; TRBD1 agrees at 8 bases. The germline CDR1 and CDR2 sequences are MNHNY and SVGAGI (reference sequence). The CDR3 is 13 amino acids.

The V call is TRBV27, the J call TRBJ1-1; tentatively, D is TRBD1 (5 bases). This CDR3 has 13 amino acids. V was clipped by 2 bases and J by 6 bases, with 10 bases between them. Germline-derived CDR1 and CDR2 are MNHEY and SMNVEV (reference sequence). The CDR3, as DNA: TGTGCCAGCAGTTTAACGGCGGGGCCTGAAGCTTTCTTT. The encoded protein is CASSLTAGPEAFF.

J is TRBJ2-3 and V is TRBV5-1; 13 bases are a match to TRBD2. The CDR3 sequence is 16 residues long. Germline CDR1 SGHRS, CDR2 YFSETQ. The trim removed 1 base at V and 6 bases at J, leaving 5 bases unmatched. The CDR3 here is CASSLTSGRAIDTQYF. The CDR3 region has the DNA TGCGCCAGCAGCTTGACTAGCGGGAGGGCCATCGATACGCAGTATTTT. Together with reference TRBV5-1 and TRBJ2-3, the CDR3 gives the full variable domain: KAGVTQTPRYLIKTRGQQVTLSCSPISGHRSVSWYQQTPGQGLQFLFEYFSETQRNKGNFPGRFSGRQFSNSRSEMNVSTLELGDSALYLCASSLTSGRAIDTQYFGPGTRLTVL.